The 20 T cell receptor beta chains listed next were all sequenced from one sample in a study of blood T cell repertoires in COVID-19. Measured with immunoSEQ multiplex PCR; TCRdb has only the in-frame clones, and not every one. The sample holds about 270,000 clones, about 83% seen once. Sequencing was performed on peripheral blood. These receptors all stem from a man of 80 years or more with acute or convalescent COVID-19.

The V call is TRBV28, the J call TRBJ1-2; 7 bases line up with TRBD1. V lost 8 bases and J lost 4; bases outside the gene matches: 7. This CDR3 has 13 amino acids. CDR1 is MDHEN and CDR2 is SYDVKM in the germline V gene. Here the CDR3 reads CASGRGRSYGYTF. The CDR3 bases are TGTGCCAGCGGTAGGGGGCGCAGCTATGGCTACACCTTC.

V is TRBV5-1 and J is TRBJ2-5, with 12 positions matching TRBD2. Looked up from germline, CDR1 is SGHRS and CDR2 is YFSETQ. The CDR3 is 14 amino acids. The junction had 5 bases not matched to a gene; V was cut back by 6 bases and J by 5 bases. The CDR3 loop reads CASNPGTSGETQYF. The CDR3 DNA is TGCGCCAGCAACCCCGGGACTAGCGGGGAGACCCAGTACTTC.

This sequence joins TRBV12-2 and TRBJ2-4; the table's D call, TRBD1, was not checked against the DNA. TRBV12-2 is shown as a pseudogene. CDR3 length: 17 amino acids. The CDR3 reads CASRHLSGGEVKNIQYF. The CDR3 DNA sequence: TGTGCAAGTCGCCACCTCTCAGGGGGCGAGGTCAAAAACATTCAGTACTTC.

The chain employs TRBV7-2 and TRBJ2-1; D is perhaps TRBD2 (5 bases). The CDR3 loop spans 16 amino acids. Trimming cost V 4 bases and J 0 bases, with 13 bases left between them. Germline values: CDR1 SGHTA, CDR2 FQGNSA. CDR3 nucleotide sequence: TGTGCCAGCAGCTCCGAGGGCGTTTTCTCCTACAATGAGCAGTTCTTC. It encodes CASSSEGVFSYNEQFF.

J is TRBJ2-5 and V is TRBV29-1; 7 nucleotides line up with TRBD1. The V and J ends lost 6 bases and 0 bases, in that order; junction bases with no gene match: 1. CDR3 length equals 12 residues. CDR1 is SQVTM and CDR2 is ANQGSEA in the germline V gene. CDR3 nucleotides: TGCAGCGTCGGGACAGACCAAGAGACCCAGTACTTC. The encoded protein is CSVGTDQETQYF.

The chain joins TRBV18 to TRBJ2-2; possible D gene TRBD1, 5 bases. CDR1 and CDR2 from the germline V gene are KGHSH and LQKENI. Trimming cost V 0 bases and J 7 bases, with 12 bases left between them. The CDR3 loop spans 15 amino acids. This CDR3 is CASSPPDSKGGELFF. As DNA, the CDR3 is TGTGCCAGCTCACCACCTGACAGCAAAGGCGGGGAGCTGTTTTTT. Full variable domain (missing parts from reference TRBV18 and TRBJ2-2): NAGVMQNPRHLVRRRGQEARLRCSPMKGHSHVYWYRQLPEEGLKFMVYLQKENIIDESGMPKERFSAEFPKEGPSILRIQQVVRGDSAAYFCASSPPDSKGGELFFGEGSRLTVL.

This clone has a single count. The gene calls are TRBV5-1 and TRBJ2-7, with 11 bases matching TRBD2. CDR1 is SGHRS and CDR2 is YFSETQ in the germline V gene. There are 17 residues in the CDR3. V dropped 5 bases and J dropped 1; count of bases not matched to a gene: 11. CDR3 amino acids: CASSPSPTSGGSYEQYF. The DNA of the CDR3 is TGCGCCAGCAGTCCCTCTCCTACTAGCGGGGGTTCCTACGAGCAGTACTTC. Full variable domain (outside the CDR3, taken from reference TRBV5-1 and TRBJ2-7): KAGVTQTPRYLIKTRGQQVTLSCSPISGHRSVSWYQQTPGQGLQFLFEYFSETQRNKGNFPGRFSGRQFSNSRSEMNVSTLELGDSALYLCASSPSPTSGGSYEQYFGPGTRLTVT.

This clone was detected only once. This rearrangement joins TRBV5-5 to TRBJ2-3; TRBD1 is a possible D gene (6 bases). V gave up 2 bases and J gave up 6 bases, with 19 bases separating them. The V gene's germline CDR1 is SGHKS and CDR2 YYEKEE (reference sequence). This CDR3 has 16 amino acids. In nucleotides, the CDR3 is TGTGCCAGCAGCTTTGGGGGCAGCGCTGGATCTGATACGCAGTATTTT. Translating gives CASSFGGSAGSDTQYF.

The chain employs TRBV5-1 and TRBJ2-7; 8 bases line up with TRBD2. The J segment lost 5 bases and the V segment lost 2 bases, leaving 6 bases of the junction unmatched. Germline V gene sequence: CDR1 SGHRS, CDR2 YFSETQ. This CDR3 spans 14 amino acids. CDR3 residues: CASSFTAGGDEQYF. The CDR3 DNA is TGCGCCAGCAGCTTTACTGCGGGAGGTGACGAGCAGTACTTC.

CDR3 in DNA: TGCGCCAGCAGACTAGCGGGGGGACCTACCGGGGAGCTGTTTTTT. Encoded protein: CASRLAGGPTGELFF. The chain couples TRBV5-1 to TRBJ2-2; TRBD2 agrees at 12 bases. The CDR3 length is 15 residues. Germline assignment: CDR1 SGHRS and CDR2 YFSETQ. Trimming took 5 bases from V and 5 from J; bases not matched to a gene: 4.

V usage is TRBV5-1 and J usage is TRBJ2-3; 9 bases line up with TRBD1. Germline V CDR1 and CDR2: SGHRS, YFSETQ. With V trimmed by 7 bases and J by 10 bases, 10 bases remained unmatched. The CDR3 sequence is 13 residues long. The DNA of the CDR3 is TGCGCCAGCGGAACAGGGGGCGCGTCTCCGCAGTATTTT. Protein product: CASGTGGASPQYF.

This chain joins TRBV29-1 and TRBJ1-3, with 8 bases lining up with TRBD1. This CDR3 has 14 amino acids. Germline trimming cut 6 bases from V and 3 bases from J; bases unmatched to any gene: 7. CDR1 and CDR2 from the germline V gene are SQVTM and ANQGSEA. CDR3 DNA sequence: TGCAGCGTATCAGGGGGCGCGGGTGGAAACACCATATATTTT. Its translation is CSVSGGAGGNTIYF.

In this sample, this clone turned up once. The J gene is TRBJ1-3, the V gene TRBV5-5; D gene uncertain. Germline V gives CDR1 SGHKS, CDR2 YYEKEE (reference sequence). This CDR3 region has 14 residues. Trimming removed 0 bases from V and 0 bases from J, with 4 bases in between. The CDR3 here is CASSLGGSGNTIYF. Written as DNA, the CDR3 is TGTGCCAGCAGCTTGGGCGGCTCTGGAAACACCATATATTTT.

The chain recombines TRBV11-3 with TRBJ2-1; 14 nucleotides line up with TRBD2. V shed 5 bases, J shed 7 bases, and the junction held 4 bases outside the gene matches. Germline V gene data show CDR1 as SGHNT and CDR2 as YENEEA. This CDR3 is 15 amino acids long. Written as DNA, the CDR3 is TGTGCCAGCAGCCCCGGGACTAGCGGGAGAAATGAGCAGTTCTTC. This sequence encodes CASSPGTSGRNEQFF.

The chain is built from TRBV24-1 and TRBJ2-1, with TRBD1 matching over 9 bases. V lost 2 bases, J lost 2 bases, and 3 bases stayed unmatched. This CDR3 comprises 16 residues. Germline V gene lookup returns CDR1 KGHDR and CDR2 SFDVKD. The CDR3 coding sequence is TGTGCCACCAGTGATTGGGGGACAGGGACCTACAATGAGCAGTTCTTC. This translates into CATSDWGTGTYNEQFF.

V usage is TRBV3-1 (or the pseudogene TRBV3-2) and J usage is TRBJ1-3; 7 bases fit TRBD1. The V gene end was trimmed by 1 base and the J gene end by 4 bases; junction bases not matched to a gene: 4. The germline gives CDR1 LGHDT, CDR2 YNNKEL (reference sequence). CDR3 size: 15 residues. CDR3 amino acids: CASSQVTGAGNTIYF. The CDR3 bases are TGTGCCAGCAGCCAAGTTACAGGGGCAGGAAACACCATATATTTT.

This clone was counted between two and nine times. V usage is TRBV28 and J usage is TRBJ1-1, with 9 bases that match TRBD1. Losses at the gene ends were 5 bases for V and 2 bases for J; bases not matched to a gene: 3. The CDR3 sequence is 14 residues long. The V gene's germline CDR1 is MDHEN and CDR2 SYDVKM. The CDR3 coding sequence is TGTGCCAGCAGTCTGGGACAGGGAAACACTGAAGCTTTCTTT. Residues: CASSLGQGNTEAFF.

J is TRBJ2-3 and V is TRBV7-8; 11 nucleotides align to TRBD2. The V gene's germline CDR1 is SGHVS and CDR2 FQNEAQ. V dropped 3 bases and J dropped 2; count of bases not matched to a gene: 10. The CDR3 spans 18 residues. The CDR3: CASSFPLLTSGATDTQYF. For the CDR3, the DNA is TGTGCCAGCAGCTTCCCTCTACTGACTAGCGGGGCCACAGATACGCAGTATTTT.

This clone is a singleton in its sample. The CDR3 loop reads CASSQDTGYGYTF. The CDR3 region has the DNA TGTGCCAGCAGCCAAGACACAGGGTATGGCTACACCTTC. This rearrangement joins TRBV3-1 (or the pseudogene TRBV3-2) to TRBJ1-2; tentative D call: TRBD1 (6 bases). Per the germline V gene, CDR1 is LGHDT and CDR2 is YNNKEL (reference sequence). V lost 0 bases, J lost 5 bases, and 7 bases lay in between. The length of the CDR3 is 13 residues.

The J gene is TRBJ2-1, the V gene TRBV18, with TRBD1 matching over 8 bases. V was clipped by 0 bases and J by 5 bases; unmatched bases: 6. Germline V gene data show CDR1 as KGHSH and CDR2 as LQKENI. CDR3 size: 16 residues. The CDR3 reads CASSPPAGGFDNEQFF. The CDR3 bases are TGTGCCAGCTCACCACCCGCAGGGGGCTTTGACAATGAGCAGTTCTTC.